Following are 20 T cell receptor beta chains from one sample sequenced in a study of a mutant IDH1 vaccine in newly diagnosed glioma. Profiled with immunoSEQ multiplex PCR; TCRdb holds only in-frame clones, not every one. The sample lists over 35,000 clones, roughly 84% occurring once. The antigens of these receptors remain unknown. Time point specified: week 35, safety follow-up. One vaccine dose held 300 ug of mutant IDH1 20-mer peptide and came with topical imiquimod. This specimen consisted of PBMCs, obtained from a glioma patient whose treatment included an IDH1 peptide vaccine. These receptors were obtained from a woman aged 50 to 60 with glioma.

CDR3 sequence reads: CASSRDGPYEQYF. CDR3 sequence (DNA): TGTGCCAGCAGCCGGGACGGACCCTACGAGCAGTACTTC. The chain recombines TRBV7-2 with TRBJ2-7; tentatively, D is TRBD1 or TRBD2 (5 bases each). The CDR3 has 13 amino acids. CDR1 and CDR2 (germline): SGHTA, FQGNSA. The V gene lost 5 bases and the J gene lost 2 bases, with 10 bases spanning the gap.

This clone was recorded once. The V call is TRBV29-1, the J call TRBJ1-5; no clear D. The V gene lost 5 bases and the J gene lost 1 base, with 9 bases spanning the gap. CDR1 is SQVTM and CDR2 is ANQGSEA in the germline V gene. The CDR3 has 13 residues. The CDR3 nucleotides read TGCAGCGTTACGGACGGCAGCAATCAGCCCCAGCATTTT. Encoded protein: CSVTDGSNQPQHF. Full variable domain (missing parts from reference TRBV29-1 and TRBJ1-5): SAVISQKPSRDICQRGTSLTIQCQVDSQVTMMFWYRQQPGQSLTLIATANQGSEATYESGFVIDKFPISRPNLTFSTLTVSNMSPEDSSIYLCSVTDGSNQPQHFGDGTRLSIL.

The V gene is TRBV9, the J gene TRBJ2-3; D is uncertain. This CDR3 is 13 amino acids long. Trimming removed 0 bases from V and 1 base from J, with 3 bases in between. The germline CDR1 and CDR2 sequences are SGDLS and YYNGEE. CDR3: CASSVGGTDTQYF. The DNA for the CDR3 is TGTGCCAGCAGCGTAGGAGGCACAGATACGCAGTATTTT.

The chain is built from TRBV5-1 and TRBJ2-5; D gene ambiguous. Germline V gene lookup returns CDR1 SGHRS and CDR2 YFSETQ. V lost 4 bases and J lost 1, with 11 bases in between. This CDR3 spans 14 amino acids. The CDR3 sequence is CASSATPAQETQYF. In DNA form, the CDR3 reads TGCGCCAGCAGCGCCACCCCGGCCCAAGAGACCCAGTACTTC.

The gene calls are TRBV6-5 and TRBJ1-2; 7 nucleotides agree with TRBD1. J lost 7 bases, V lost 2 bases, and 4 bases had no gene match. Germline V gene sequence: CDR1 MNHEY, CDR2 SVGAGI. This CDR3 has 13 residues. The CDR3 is CASSYGTVGGYTF. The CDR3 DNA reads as TGTGCCAGCAGTTACGGGACAGTGGGTGGCTACACCTTC.

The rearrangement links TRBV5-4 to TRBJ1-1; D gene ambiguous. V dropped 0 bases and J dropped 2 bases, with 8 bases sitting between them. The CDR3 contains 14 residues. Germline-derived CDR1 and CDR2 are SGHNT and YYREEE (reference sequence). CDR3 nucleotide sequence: TGTGCCAGCAGCTTGGAGGTAGTCAACACTGAAGCTTTCTTT. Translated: CASSLEVVNTEAFF. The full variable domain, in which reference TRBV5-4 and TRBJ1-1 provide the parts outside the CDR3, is ETGVTQSPTHLIKTRGQQVTLRCSSQSGHNTVSWYQQALGQGPQFIFQYYREEENGRGNFPPRFSGLQFPNYSSELNVNALELDDSALYLCASSLEVVNTEAFFGQGTRLTVV.

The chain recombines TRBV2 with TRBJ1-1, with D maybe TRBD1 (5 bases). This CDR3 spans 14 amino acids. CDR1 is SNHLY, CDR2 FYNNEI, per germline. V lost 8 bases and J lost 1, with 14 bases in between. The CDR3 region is CASVGEVKNTEAFF. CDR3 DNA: TGTGCCAGCGTGGGGGAGGTTAAGAACACTGAAGCTTTCTTT.

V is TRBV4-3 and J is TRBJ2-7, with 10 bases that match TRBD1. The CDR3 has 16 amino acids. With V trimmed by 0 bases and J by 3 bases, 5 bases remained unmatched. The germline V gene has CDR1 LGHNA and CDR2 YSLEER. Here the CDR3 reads CASSQDRGTGVYEQYF. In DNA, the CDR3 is TGCGCCAGCAGCCAAGATCGGGGGACAGGGGTCTACGAGCAGTACTTC.

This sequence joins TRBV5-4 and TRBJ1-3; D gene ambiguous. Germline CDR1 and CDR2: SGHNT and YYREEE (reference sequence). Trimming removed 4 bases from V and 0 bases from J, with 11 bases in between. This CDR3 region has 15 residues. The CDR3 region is CASSVRLTSGNTIYF. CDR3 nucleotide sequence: TGTGCCAGCAGCGTAAGACTGACCTCTGGAAACACCATATATTTT.

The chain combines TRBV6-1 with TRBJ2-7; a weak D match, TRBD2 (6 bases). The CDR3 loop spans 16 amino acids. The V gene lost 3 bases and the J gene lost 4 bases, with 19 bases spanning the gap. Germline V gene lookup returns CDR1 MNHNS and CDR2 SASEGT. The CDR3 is CASSDPPGEGRYEQYF. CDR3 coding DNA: TGTGCCAGCAGTGACCCTCCGGGCGAAGGGAGGTACGAGCAGTACTTC.

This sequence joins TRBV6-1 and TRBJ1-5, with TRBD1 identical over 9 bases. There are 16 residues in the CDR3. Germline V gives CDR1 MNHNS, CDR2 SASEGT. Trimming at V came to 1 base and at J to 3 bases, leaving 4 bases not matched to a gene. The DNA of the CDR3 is TGTGCCAGCAGTGAAGGGACAGGGGAATCCAATCAGCCCCAGCATTTT. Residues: CASSEGTGESNQPQHF.

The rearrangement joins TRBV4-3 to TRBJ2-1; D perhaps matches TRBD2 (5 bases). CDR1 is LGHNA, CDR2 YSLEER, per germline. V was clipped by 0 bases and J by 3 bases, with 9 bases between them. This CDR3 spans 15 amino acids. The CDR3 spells CASSQEASGYNEQFF. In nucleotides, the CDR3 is TGCGCCAGCAGCCAAGAGGCCAGCGGCTACAATGAGCAGTTCTTC.

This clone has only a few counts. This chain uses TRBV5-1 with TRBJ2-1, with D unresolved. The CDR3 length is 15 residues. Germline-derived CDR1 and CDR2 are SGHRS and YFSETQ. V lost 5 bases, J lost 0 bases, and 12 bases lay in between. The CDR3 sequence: CASSRTTDSYNEQFF. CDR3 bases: TGCGCCAGCAGTCGCACTACTGACTCCTACAATGAGCAGTTCTTC.

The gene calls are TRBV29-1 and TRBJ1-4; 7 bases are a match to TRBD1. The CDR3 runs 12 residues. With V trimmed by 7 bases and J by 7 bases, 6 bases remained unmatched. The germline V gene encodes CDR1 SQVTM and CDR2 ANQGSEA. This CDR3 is CSARTGGEKLFF. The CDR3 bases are TGCAGCGCCCGGACAGGTGGTGAAAAACTGTTTTTT.

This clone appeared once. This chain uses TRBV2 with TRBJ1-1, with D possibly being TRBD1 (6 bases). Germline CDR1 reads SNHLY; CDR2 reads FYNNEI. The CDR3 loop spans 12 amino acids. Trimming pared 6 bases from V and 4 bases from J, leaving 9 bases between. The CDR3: CASRQGGTEAFF. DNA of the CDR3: TGTGCCAGCAGACAGGGTGGCACTGAAGCTTTCTTT.

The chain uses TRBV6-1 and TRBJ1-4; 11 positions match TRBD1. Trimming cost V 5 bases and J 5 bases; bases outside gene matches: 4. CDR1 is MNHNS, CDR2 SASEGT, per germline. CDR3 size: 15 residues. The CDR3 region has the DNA TGTGCCAGCAGTCCCGGGACAGGGGGGAATGAAAAACTGTTTTTT. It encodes CASSPGTGGNEKLFF.

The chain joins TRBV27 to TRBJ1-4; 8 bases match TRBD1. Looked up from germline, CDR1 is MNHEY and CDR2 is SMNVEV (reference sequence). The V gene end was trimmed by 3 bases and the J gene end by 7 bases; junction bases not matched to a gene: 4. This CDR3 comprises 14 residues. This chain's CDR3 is CASSFRQGSEKLFF. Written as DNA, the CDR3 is TGTGCCAGCAGTTTTCGACAGGGGAGTGAAAAACTGTTTTTT.

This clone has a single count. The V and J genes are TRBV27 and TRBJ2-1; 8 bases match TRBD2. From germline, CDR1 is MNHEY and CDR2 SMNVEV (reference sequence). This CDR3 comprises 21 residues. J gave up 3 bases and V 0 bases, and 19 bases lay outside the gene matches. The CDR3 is CASSLSPPFVVAGSRYNEQFF. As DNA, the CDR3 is TGTGCCAGCAGTTTATCGCCCCCTTTCGTGGTAGCGGGGTCCCGCTACAATGAGCAGTTCTTC.

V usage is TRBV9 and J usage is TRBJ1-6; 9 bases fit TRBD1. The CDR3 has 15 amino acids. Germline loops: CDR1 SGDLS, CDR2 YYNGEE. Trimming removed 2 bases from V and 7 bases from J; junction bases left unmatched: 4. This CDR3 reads CASSVRQGGNSPLHF. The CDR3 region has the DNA TGTGCCAGCAGCGTCAGACAGGGGGGCAATTCACCCCTCCACTTT.

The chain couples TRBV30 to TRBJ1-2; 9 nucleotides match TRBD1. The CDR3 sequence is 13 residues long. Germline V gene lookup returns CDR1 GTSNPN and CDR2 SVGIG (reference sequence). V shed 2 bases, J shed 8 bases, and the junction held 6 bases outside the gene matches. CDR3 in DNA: TGTGCCTGGAGTCCTTGGACAGGGGAAGGCTACACCTTC. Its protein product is CAWSPWTGEGYTF.